This T cell receptor (beta chain) comes out of a study of blood T cell repertoires in COVID-19. The recovered donors of Cohort 3 showed two negative PCRs, clearance, or symptom resolution. The V and J ends lost 4 bases and 1 base respectively, with 7 bases between them. The V gene's germline CDR1 is LGHNA and CDR2 YSLEER. The CDR3 has 13 amino acids. Sequencing used immunoSEQ multiplex PCR; TCRdb keeps in-frame clones, though not all of them. The sample comprises roughly 150,000 clones, 80% to 85% of which are singletons, and approximately 8.4% rests with the top ten. This receptor was obtained from a woman aged 50 to 65 who had recovered from COVID-19. This sequence joins TRBV4-3 and TRBJ1-1, with unresolved D. The sample consisted of PBMCs or T cells enriched from blood (not recorded which). In nucleotides, the CDR3 is TGCGCCAGCAGCCCTGTCCCGAACACTGAAGCTTTCTTT. Translating it yields CASSPVPNTEAFF.